The clone carrying this T cell receptor (beta chain) has just a few counts. The antigen is unknown. The Oncomine TCR Beta short-read assay was what sequenced the DNA obtained from cultured CD4+ T cells. The template was genomic DNA from cultured CD4+ T cells. From the PCR reads, TCRdb called clonotypes with MiXCR, one entry per CDR3 protein. The table includes roughly 10,000 distinct CDR3 sequences, under 40% detected once. The treatment: approximately 9-day PBMC culture with coronavirus spike peptide pools or control peptides (ViraFEST assay). The unexposed donor provided CD4+ T cells, which were taken before the COVID-19 pandemic (2011-2018). This record belongs to a study of vaccination and CD4 T cells after COVID-19. V was cut by 7 bases and J by 6 bases, with 15 bases left in between. The CDR3 runs to 14 residues. The germline CDR1 and CDR2 sequences are SGHTA and FQGTGA.

Sequenced: CD4+ T cells from blood, cultured in vitro. The gene calls are TRBV7-3 and TRBJ2-2; D is perhaps TRBD2 (6 bases). The sequence came from a human donor in good health. CDR3 sequence (DNA): TGTGCCAGCACGCCCGGGAGCACCTCCGGGGAGCTGTTTTTT. Residues: CASTPGSTSGELFF.